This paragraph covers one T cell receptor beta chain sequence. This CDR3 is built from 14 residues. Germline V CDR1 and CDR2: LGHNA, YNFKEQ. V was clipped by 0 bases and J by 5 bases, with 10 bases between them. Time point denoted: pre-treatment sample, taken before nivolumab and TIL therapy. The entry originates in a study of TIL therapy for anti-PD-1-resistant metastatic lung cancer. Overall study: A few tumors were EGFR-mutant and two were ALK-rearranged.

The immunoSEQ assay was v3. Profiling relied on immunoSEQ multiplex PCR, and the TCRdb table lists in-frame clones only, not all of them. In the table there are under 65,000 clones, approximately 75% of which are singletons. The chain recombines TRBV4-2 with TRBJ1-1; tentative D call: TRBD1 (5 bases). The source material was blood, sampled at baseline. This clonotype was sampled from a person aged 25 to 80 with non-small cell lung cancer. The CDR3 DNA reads TGTGCCAGCAGCCAAGATGCAGGGAGGACTGAAGCTTTCTTT. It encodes CASSQDAGRTEAFF.